Sequencing of this T cell receptor (beta chain) was carried out in a study of shared clonotypes between healthy human individuals. In the study overall: Two female and three male donors aged 18 to 49 were enrolled. Three plates each covered CD4 naive and memory; CD8 naive two, CD8 memory one.

The repertoire was sequenced with immunoSEQ multiplex PCR; TCRdb's copy has only in-frame clones and lacks some. The repertoire holds about 2.4 million clones, with around nine tenths as singletons. Germline CDR1 MNHEY, CDR2 SMNVEV (reference sequence). This CDR3 has 17 amino acids. The J segment lost 2 bases and the V segment lost 4 bases, leaving 10 bases of the junction unmatched. Comment on this clone: As yet, its antigen is unknown.

Study results and limitations: Clonotype sharing among donors was expected to depend on sequencing depth. Memory subsets generally showed smaller estimated richness than naive subsets did.

The J gene is TRBJ2-3, the V gene TRBV27, with 9 bases fitting TRBD1. The clonotype originates from a man between 18 and 29 years old in good health. Specimen: naive CD4+ T cells sorted from blood. Documented subset: CD45RA+ positively selected. The CDR3: CASSWPRDRVNTDTQYF. DNA for the CDR3: TGTGCCAGCAGTTGGCCCCGGGACAGGGTGAACACAGATACGCAGTATTTT.